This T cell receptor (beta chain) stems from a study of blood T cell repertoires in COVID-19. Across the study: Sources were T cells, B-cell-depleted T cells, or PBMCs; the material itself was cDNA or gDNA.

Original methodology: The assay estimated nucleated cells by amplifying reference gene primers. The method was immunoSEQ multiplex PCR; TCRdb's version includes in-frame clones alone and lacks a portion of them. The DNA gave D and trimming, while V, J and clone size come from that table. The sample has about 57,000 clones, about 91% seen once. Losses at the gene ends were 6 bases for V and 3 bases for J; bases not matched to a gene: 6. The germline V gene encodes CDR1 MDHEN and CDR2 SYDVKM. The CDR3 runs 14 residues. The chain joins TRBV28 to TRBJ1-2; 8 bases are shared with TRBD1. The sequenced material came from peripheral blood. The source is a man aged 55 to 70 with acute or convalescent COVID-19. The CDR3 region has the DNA TGTGCCAGCAGCCGGACAGGGAGGGACTATGGCTACACCTTC. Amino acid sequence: CASSRTGRDYGYTF.